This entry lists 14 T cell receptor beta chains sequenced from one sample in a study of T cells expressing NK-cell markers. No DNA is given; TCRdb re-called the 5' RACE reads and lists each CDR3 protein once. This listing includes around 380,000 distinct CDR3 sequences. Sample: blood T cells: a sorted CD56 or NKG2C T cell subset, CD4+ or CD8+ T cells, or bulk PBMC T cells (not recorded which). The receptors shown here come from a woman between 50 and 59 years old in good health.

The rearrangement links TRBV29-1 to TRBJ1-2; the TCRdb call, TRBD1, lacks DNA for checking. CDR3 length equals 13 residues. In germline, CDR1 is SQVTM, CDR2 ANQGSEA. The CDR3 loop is CSVGQGGNYGYTF.

This CDR3 is CASSSERANVLTF. The chain links TRBV6-5 to TRBJ2-6. The CDR3 loop spans 13 amino acids. Germline CDR1 is MNHEY and CDR2 is SVGAGI.

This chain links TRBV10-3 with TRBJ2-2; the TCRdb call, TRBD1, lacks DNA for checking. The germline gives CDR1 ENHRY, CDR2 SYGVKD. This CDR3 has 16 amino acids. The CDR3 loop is CAISGQDKLSTGELFF.

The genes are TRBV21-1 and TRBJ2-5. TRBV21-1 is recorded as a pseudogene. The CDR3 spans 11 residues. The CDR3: CAVAERETQYF.

The CDR3 is CASKKAGGSIEQFF. The chain has TRBV6-5 and TRBJ2-1; TCRdb reports TRBD2, a call that lacks DNA to check it against. From germline, CDR1 is MNHEY and CDR2 SVGAGI. CDR3 length: 14 residues.

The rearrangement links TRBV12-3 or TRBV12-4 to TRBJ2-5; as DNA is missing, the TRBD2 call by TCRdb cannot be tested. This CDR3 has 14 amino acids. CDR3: CASSHGLVSETQYF.

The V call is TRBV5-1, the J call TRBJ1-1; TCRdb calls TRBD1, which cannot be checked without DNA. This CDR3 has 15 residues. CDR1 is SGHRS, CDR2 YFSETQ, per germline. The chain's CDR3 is CASSLTTGTHTEAFF.

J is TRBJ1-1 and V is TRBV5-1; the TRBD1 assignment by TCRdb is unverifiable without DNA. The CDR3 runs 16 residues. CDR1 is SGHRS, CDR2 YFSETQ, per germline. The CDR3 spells CASSLGSGDLIPEAFF.

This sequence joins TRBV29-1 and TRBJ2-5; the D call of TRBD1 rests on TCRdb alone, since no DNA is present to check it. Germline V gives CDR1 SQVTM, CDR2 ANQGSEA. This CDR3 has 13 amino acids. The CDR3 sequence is CSVDKGGKETQYF.

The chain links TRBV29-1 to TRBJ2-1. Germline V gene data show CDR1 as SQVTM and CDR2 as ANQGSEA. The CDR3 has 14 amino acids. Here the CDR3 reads CSVHLLDLYNEQFF.

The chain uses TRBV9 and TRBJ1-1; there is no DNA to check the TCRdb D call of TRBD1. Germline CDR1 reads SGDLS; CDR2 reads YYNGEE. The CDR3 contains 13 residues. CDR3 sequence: CASSVGGGSEAFF.

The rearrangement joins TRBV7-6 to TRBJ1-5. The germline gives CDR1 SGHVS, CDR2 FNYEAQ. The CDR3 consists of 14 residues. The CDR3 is CASSLVPSNQPQHF.

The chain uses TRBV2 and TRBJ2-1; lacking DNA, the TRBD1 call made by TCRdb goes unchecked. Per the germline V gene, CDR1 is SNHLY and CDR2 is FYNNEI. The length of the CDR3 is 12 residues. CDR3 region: CASGAGDNEQFF. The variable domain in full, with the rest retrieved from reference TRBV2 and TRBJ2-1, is EPEVTQTPSHQVTQMGQEVILRCVPISNHLYFYWYRQILGQKVEFLVSFYNNEISEKSEIFDDQFSVERPDGSNFTLKIRSTKLEDSAMYFCASGAGDNEQFFGPGTRLTVL.

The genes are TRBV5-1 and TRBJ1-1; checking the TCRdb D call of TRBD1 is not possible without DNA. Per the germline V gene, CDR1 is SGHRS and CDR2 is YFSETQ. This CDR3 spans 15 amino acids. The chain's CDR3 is CASSYTTGGDTEAFF.